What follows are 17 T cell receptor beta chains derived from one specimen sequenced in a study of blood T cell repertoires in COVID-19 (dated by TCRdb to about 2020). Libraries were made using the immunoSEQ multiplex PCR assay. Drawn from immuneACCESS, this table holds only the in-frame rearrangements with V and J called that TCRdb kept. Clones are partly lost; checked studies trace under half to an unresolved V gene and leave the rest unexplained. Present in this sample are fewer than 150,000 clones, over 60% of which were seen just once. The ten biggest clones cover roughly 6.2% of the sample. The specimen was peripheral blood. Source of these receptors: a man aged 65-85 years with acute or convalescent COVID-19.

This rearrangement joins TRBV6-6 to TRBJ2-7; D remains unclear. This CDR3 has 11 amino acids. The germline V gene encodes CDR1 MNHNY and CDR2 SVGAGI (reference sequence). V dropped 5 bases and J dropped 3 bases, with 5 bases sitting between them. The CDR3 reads CASSNNYEQYF. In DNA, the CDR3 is TGTGCCAGCAGTAACAACTACGAGCAGTACTTC.

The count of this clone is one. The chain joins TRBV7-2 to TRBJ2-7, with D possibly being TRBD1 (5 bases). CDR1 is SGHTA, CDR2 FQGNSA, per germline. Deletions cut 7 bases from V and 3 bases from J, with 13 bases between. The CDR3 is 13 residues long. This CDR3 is CASTPRQNYEQYF. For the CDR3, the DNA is TGTGCCAGCACCCCTAGACAGAACTACGAGCAGTACTTC.

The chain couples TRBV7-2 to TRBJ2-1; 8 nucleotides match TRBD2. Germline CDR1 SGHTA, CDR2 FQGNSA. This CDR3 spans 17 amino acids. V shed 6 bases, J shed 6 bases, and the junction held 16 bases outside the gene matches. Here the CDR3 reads CASSFGSGGPRANEQFF. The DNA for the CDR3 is TGTGCCAGCAGTTTTGGGAGCGGGGGACCCCGGGCCAATGAGCAGTTCTTC.

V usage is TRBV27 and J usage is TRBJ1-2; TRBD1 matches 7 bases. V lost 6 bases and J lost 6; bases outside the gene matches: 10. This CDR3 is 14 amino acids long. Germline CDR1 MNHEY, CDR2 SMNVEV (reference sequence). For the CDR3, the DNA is TGTGCCAGCAGCTCCTTACAGGGGTTCGATGGCTACACCTTC. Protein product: CASSSLQGFDGYTF.

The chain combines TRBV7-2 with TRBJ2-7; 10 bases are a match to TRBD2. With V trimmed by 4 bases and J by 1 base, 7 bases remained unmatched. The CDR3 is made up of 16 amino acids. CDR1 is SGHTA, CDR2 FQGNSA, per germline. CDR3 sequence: CASSYGTSVRSYEQYF. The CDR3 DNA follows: TGTGCCAGCAGCTACGGGACTAGCGTAAGGTCCTACGAGCAGTACTTC. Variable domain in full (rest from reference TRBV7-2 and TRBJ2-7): GAGVSQSPSNKVTEKGKDVELRCDPISGHTALYWYRQSLGQGLEFLIYFQGNSAPDKSGLPSDRFSAERTGGSVSTLTIQRTQQEDSAVYLCASSYGTSVRSYEQYFGPGTRLTVT.

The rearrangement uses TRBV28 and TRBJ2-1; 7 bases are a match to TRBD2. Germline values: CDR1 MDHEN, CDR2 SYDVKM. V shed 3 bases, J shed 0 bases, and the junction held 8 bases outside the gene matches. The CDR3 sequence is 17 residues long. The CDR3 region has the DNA TGTGCCAGCAGTTTTTTGGGGAGGGCCAGCTCCTACAATGAGCAGTTCTTC. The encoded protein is CASSFLGRASSYNEQFF.

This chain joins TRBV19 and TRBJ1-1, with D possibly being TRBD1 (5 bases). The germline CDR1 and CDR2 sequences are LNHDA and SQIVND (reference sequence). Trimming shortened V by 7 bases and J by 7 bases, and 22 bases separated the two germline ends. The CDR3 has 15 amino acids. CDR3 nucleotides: TGTGCCAGTACCTTCACCCGGGAGGGGAAGAATGAAGCTTTCTTT. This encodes CASTFTREGKNEAFF.

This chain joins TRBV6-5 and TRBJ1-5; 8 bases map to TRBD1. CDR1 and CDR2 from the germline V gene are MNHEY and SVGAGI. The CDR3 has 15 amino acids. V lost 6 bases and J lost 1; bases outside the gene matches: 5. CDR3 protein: CASRPGGASNQPQHF. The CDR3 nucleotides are TGTGCCAGCAGACCAGGGGGCGCAAGCAATCAGCCCCAGCATTTT.

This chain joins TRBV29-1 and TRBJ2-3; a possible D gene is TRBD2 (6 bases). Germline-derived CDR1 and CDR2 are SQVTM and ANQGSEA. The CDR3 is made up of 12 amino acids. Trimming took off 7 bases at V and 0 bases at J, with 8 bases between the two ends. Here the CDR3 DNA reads TGCAGCGATAGCGGAAGCACAGATACGCAGTATTTT. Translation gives CSDSGSTDTQYF.

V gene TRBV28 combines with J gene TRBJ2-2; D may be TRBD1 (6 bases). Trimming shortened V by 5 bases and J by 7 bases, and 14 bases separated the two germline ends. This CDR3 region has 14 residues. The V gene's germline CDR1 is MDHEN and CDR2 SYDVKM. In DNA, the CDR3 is TGTGCCAGCAGTGAGACAGGCCTGAACGGGGAGCTGTTTTTT. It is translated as CASSETGLNGELFF.

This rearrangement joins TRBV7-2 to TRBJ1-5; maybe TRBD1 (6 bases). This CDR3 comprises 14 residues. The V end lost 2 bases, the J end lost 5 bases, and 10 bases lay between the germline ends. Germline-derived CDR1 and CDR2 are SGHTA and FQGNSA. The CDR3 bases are TGTGCCAGCAGCTTACAGGGGTCCTATCAGCCCCAGCATTTT. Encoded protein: CASSLQGSYQPQHF.

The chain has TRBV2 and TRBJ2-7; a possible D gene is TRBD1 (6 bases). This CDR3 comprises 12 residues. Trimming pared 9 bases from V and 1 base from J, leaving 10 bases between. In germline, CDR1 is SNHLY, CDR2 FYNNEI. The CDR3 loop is CASYRESYEQYF. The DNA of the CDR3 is TGTGCCAGTTACAGGGAATCCTACGAGCAGTACTTC.

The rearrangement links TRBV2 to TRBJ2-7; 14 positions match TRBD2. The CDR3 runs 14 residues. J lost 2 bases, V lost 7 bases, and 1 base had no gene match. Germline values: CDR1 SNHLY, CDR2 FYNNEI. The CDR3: CASKTSGGAYEQYF. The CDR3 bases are TGTGCCAGCAAGACTAGCGGGGGGGCCTACGAGCAGTACTTC.

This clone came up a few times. The DNA for the CDR3 is TGTGCCAGCAGCCACAGGGAGGGTCTACTTAGATCTAATGAAAAACTGTTTTTT. Translating it yields CASSHREGLLRSNEKLFF. V gene TRBV28 combines with J gene TRBJ1-4; perhaps TRBD1 as D (6 bases). This CDR3 comprises 18 residues. Trimming cost V 6 bases and J 3 bases, with 23 bases left between them. The germline CDR1 and CDR2 sequences are MDHEN and SYDVKM.

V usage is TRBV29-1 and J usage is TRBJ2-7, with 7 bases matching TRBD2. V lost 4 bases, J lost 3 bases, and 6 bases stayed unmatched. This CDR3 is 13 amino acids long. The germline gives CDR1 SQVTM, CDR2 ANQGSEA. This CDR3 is CSVASGNRYEQYF. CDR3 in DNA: TGCAGCGTTGCTAGCGGAAATCGCTACGAGCAGTACTTC.

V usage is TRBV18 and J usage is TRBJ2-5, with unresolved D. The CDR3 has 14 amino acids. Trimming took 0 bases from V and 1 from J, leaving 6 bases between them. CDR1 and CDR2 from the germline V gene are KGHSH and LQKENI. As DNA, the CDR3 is TGTGCCAGCTCACCACCGAACACCCAAGAGACCCAGTACTTC. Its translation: CASSPPNTQETQYF. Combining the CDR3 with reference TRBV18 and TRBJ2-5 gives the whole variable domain NAGVMQNPRHLVRRRGQEARLRCSPMKGHSHVYWYRQLPEEGLKFMVYLQKENIIDESGMPKERFSAEFPKEGPSILRIQQVVRGDSAAYFCASSPPNTQETQYFGPGTRLLVL.

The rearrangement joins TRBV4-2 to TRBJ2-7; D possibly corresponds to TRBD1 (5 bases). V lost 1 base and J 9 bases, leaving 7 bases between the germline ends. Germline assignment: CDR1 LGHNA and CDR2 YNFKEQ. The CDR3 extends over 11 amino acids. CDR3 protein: CASSQGGGQYF. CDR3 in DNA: TGTGCCAGCAGCCAAGGGGGCGGGCAGTACTTC.